This T cell receptor (beta chain) was obtained from a study of cytomegalovirus exposure and HLA in healthy donors. Assay: immunoSEQ multiplex PCR; the TCRdb copy retains only in-frame clones and omits some. The sample lists 300,000 or so clones, roughly 90% occurring once. CDR1 is SGHRS, CDR2 YFSETQ, per germline. The trim removed 1 base at V and 1 base at J, leaving 3 bases unmatched. This CDR3 has 15 residues. Study observations and caveats: It was confirmed in vitro that three of the CMV-associated chains were specific for CMV antigens. Rarity characterized most TCR sequences, yet some public TCRs appeared in many donors.

In this sample, this clone turned up a few times. The antigen remains undetermined. The TCR originated in a man aged 30-40 years in good health and CMV-seronegative. The J gene is TRBJ2-5, the V gene TRBV5-1; the match to TRBD1 covers 8 bases. Sequenced sample: PBMCs. The CDR3 sequence is CASSLSTGGQETQYF. Written as DNA, the CDR3 is TGCGCCAGCAGCTTGTCAACAGGGGGCCAAGAGACCCAGTACTTC.